One sample yielded the 25 T cell receptor beta chains listed below, sequenced in a study of T cells in Graves' hyperthyroidism and ophthalmopathy (dated by TCRdb to between 2018 and 2020). Library construction relied on multiplex PCR. Sequencing was performed on an Illumina HiSeq 2000. The TCR beta CDR3 regions were amplified from RNA transcripts. For the first round of RT-PCR on the TCR CDR3, the HTBI primer set was used together with the Qiagen OneStep RT-PCR kit. Through fastp at Q25 and MiXCR, TCRdb rebuilt clones from the public reads, retaining in-frame beta chains. CDR3 protein sequences are deduplicated, and each keeps its most common genes and DNA. In this sample the table shows about 290,000 distinct CDR3 sequences, roughly 17% of which occur a single time. Clones ranked in the top ten supply 33% of the sample. Sequenced input: blood. Receptor source: a man aged 30-40 years with Graves' hyperthyroidism.

The table lists this clonotype with many counts. The chain carries TRBV12-3 or TRBV12-4 and TRBJ2-1, with D tentatively TRBD2 (5 bases). The ends were cut back, 4 bases at V and 5 bases at J, with 12 bases in the middle. The CDR3 consists of 14 residues. The CDR3 DNA reads TGTGCCAGCAGTTACACCGGGGAGAACAATGAGCAGTTCTTC. Amino acid sequence: CASSYTGENNEQFF.

This clonotype was seen ten or more times. The V gene is TRBV3-1, the J gene TRBJ2-1; TRBD2 might be the D (5 bases). Germline CDR1 LGHDT, CDR2 YNNKEL (reference sequence). This CDR3 has 13 residues. V lost 2 bases and J lost 15, with 17 bases in between. CDR3 bases: TGTGCCAGCAGCCAACTGGCGGGTGGTTTGACGTTCTTC. Its protein product is CASSQLAGGLTFF.

At least ten counts were recorded for this clonotype. The rearrangement uses TRBV5-6 and TRBJ2-5; 8 bases are shared with TRBD1. V gave up 2 bases and J gave up 5 bases; unmatched junction bases: 11. CDR3 length equals 16 residues. Germline V CDR1 and CDR2: SGHDT, YYEEEE. The CDR3 loop is CASSFQGATLLETQYF. Here the CDR3 DNA reads TGTGCCAGCAGCTTCCAGGGGGCAACCCTGCTTGAGACCCAGTACTTC.

Many counts were recorded for this clonotype. This sequence joins TRBV18 and TRBJ2-4; D tentatively fits TRBD1 or TRBD2 (6 bases each). The CDR3 is 15 amino acids. The germline V and J ends were trimmed by 0 bases and 7 bases, with 13 bases remaining between them. Germline V gives CDR1 KGHSH, CDR2 LQKENI. The CDR3 bases are TGTGCCAGCTCACCACCACACAGGGCGGGGAACATTCAGTACTTC. Protein product: CASSPPHRAGNIQYF.

This clonotype came up a few times. The J gene is TRBJ1-1, the V gene TRBV15; no reliable D call. This CDR3 is 14 amino acids long. V was shortened by 7 bases and J by 1 base, with 13 bases between the two germline ends. Germline CDR1 reads LNHNV; CDR2 reads YYDKDF (reference sequence). The CDR3 is CATKSQPANTEAFF. The DNA of the CDR3 is TGTGCCACCAAGAGTCAGCCAGCGAACACTGAAGCTTTCTTT.

In its sample, this clonotype was seen many times. The chain carries TRBV11-2 and TRBJ2-2; 13 bases agree with TRBD2. V shed 6 bases, J shed 7 bases, and the junction held 11 bases outside the gene matches. From germline, CDR1 is SGHAT and CDR2 FQNNGV. CDR3 length equals 17 residues. The CDR3 DNA follows: TGTGCCAGCAGGGGGACTAGCGGGATACCGGGGGGCGGGGAGCTGTTTTTT. This gives the protein CASRGTSGIPGGGELFF.

This clonotype occurred many times. V gene TRBV27 combines with J gene TRBJ2-3; D is unclear. The CDR3 runs to 14 residues. CDR1 and CDR2 from the germline V gene are MNHEY and SMNVEV (reference sequence). Trimming pared 5 bases from V and 2 bases from J, leaving 11 bases between. CDR3 in DNA: TGTGCCAGCAGTAGGAAAGCCCTCACAGATACGCAGTATTTT. Translation: CASSRKALTDTQYF.

This clonotype was detected only a few times. The rearrangement joins TRBV19 to TRBJ1-5, with 7 bases aligning to TRBD1. V was clipped by 5 bases and J by 0 bases; unmatched bases: 7. The CDR3 has 16 amino acids. Germline CDR1 and CDR2: LNHDA and SQIVND (reference sequence). CDR3: CASSPRDRYSNQPQHF. DNA of the CDR3: TGTGCCAGTAGTCCCCGGGACAGATATAGCAATCAGCCCCAGCATTTT.

This chain links TRBV5-6 with TRBJ1-2, with 9 bases identical to TRBD1. Germline V gives CDR1 SGHDT, CDR2 YYEEEE. Trimming took 7 bases from V and 0 from J; bases not matched to a gene: 4. The CDR3 length is 14 residues. CDR3 nucleotide sequence: TGTGCCAGCGGGGACAGGGCAGCTAACTATGGCTACACCTTC. Amino acids: CASGDRAANYGYTF. Full variable domain (missing parts from reference TRBV5-6 and TRBJ1-2): DAGVTQSPTHLIKTRGQQVTLRCSPKSGHDTVSWYQQALGQGPQFIFQYYEEEERQRGNFPDRFSGHQFPNYSSELNVNALLLGDSALYLCASGDRAANYGYTFGSGTRLTVV.

This clonotype turned up a few times. The chain combines TRBV19 with TRBJ2-1, with D perhaps TRBD2 (6 bases). The CDR3 sequence is 18 residues long. Trimming took off 4 bases at V and 0 bases at J, with 19 bases between the two ends. Germline assignment: CDR1 LNHDA and CDR2 SQIVND (reference sequence). The CDR3 reads CASSSGTREPYSYNEQFF. As DNA, the CDR3 is TGTGCCAGTAGTAGCGGGACCAGGGAGCCGTACTCCTACAATGAGCAGTTCTTC.

The chain uses TRBV9 and TRBJ2-1; 7 bases match TRBD2. This CDR3 has 14 residues. V shed 0 bases and J 6 bases; nucleotides not matched to a gene: 3. Germline lookup yields CDR1 SGDLS and CDR2 YYNGEE. In nucleotides, the CDR3 is TGTGCCAGCAGCGTAGCGGCGGGAGTCAATGAGCAGTTCTTC. The encoded protein is CASSVAAGVNEQFF.

The table lists this clonotype with many counts. V gene TRBV3-1 combines with J gene TRBJ2-5; perhaps TRBD2 as D (6 bases). The CDR3 runs 16 residues. The germline CDR1 and CDR2 sequences are LGHDT and YNNKEL (reference sequence). V lost 2 bases to trimming and J lost 5 bases, with 18 bases between them. The DNA for the CDR3 is TGTGCCAGCAGCCAATTTCGCGCGGACCTAGCGGAGACCCAGTACTTC. Amino acids: CASSQFRADLAETQYF.

A word on this clonotype: A much more abundant neighbour one base away suggests this may be a read error. This chain connects TRBV30 to TRBJ1-5, with TRBD1 as a possible D gene (5 bases). Germline-derived CDR1 and CDR2 are GTSNPN and SVGIG (reference sequence). The CDR3 sequence is 14 residues long. CDR3 protein: CAWTSGSPNQPRHF. The CDR3 bases are TGTGCCTGGACCTCAGGGTCTCCTAATCAGCCCCGGCATTTT.

The table lists this clonotype with many counts. The gene calls are TRBV6-1 and TRBJ2-1; no definite D call. CDR3 length: 13 amino acids. The germline V gene has CDR1 MNHNS and CDR2 SASEGT. V lost 2 bases and J lost 8, with 10 bases in between. The CDR3 DNA follows: TGTGCCAGCAGTGAACTATTAGGTGATGAGCAGTTCTTC. This encodes CASSELLGDEQFF.

The chain is built from TRBV27 and TRBJ2-6; D unclear. The CDR3 contains 17 residues. CDR1 is MNHEY, CDR2 SMNVEV, per germline (reference sequence). Trimming took 5 bases from V and 0 from J, leaving 14 bases between them. CDR3 sequence: CASSNTARYSGANVLTF. The DNA for the CDR3 is TGTGCCAGCAGTAACACAGCGAGATACTCTGGGGCCAACGTCCTGACTTTC.

The J gene is TRBJ2-6, the V gene TRBV19, with 9 positions matching TRBD1. V shed 5 bases and J 2 bases; nucleotides not matched to a gene: 4. This CDR3 region has 16 residues. The V gene's germline CDR1 is LNHDA and CDR2 SQIVND (reference sequence). For the CDR3, the DNA is TGTGCCAGTAGTTTAGGACAGGGGACTGGGGCCAACGTCCTGACTTTC. This encodes CASSLGQGTGANVLTF.

The rearrangement links TRBV19 to TRBJ1-1, with D hard to call. V gave up 9 bases and J gave up 0 bases, with 17 bases separating them. Germline CDR1 is LNHDA and CDR2 is SQIVND (reference sequence). The CDR3 runs to 15 residues. The CDR3 DNA reads TGTGCCAGCCAACGGACGGAGCTGATGAACACTGAAGCTTTCTTT. It translates to CASQRTELMNTEAFF.

This clonotype was seen at least ten times. V and J are TRBV11-2 and TRBJ2-5, with 10 bases fitting TRBD1. Germline CDR1 is SGHAT and CDR2 is FQNNGV. The CDR3 totals 17 residues. V was clipped by 1 base and J by 2 bases; unmatched bases: 7. DNA of the CDR3: TGTGCCAGCAGCTTAGGGAGGACAGGGGGGGTGCAAGAGACCCAGTACTTC. Translated: CASSLGRTGGVQETQYF.

This clonotype was seen repeatedly, ten times or more. The chain links TRBV24-1 to TRBJ2-7; 7 positions match TRBD2. Germline CDR1 KGHDR, CDR2 SFDVKD. There are 15 residues in the CDR3. The V and J ends lost 5 bases and 3 bases, in that order; junction bases with no gene match: 9. CDR3 amino acids: CATSGGLEWDYEQYF. CDR3 DNA: TGTGCCACCAGTGGTGGACTAGAGTGGGACTACGAGCAGTACTTC.

This clonotype was detected many times. V is TRBV29-1 and J is TRBJ1-1; D is possibly TRBD1 (5 bases). Germline-derived CDR1 and CDR2 are SQVTM and ANQGSEA. Trimming took 5 bases from V and 6 from J, leaving 16 bases between them. The CDR3 consists of 13 residues. In DNA form, the CDR3 reads TGCAGCGTTTTTGGCCTCGGGGCGGCTGAAGCTTTCTTT. This codes for CSVFGLGAAEAFF.

This clonotype has at least ten counts. The chain employs TRBV28 and TRBJ2-7; 7 nucleotides align to TRBD2. The V segment lost 11 bases and the J segment 2 bases; nucleotides outside the gene matches: 6. CDR3 length: 12 residues. Looked up from germline, CDR1 is MDHEN and CDR2 is SYDVKM. This CDR3 is CASGTTTYEQYF. For the CDR3, the DNA is TGTGCCTCAGGGACTACCACCTACGAGCAGTACTTC.

The genes are TRBV28 and TRBJ2-3; 8 bases are shared with TRBD2. The CDR3 has 16 residues. The germline V gene has CDR1 MDHEN and CDR2 SYDVKM. Trimming took 3 bases from V and 2 from J; bases not matched to a gene: 7. CDR3 sequence reads: CASSFPGLGNTDTQYF. In DNA, the CDR3 is TGTGCCAGCAGTTTCCCGGGACTAGGGAACACAGATACGCAGTATTTT.

This clonotype was counted between two and nine times. The chain combines TRBV20-1 with TRBJ2-3, with a weak D call TRBD2 (6 bases). CDR1 DFQATT and CDR2 SNEGSKA come from the germline V gene (reference sequence). The CDR3 has 16 residues. Trimming shortened V by 0 bases and J by 6 bases, and 19 bases separated the two germline ends. The CDR3 loop is CSARDPFTGVGDTQYF. The CDR3 DNA sequence: TGCAGTGCTAGAGACCCCTTCACGGGAGTAGGGGATACGCAGTATTTT.

This clonotype occurred a few times. The V call is TRBV7-3, the J call TRBJ2-1, with D maybe TRBD1 (6 bases). Trimming left V 2 bases short and J 7 bases short, with 15 bases between. This CDR3 is 15 amino acids long. Germline assignment: CDR1 SGHTA and CDR2 FQGTGA. The CDR3 nucleotides are TGTGCCAGCAGCTTAGGGGACACCGGGATAAATGAGCAGTTCTTC. Amino acid sequence: CASSLGDTGINEQFF.

This clonotype appeared many times. The chain employs TRBV29-1 and TRBJ2-7; a possible D gene is TRBD2 (5 bases). Germline V gene sequence: CDR1 SQVTM, CDR2 ANQGSEA. Trimming pared 3 bases from V and 0 bases from J, leaving 6 bases between. This CDR3 is built from 12 residues. The CDR3 region is CSVDSGSYEQYF. In DNA form, the CDR3 reads TGCAGCGTTGACAGCGGCTCCTACGAGCAGTACTTC.